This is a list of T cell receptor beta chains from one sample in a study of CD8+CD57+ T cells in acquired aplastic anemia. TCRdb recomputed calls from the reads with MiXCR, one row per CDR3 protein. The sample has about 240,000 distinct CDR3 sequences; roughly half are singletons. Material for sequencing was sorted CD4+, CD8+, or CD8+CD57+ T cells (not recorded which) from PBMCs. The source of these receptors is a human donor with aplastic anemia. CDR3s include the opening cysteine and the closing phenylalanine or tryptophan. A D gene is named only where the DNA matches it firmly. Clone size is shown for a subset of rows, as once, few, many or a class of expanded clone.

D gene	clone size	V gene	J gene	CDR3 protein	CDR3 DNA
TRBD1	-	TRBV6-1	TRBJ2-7	CASSDGTGGDEQYF	TGTGCCAGCAGTGATGGGACAGGGGGGGATGAGCAGTACTTC
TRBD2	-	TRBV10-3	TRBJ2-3	CAISESTLAELTDTQYF	TGTGCCATCAGTGAGTCAACCCTAGCGGAGCTCACAGATACGCAGTATTTT
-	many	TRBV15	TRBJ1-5	CATSLLGGKSQPQHF	TGTGCCACCAGCCTCCTGGGCGGGAAAAGTCAGCCCCAGCATTTT
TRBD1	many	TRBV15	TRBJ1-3	CATSIGTDSGNTIYF	TGTGCCACCAGCATCGGGACAGACTCTGGAAACACCATATATTTT
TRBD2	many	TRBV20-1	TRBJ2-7	CSARDLRVAGTLYEQYF	TGCAGTGCTAGAGATTTAAGGGTAGCGGGGACCCTCTACGAGCAGTACTTC
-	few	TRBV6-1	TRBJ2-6	CATPGARGANVLTF	TGTGCCACCCCGGGGGCCAGGGGGGCCAACGTCCTGACTTTC
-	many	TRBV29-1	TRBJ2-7	CSVGPLDF	TGCAGCGTTGGCCCCCTGGACTTC
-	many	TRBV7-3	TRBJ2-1	CASSLPVGQYNEQFF	TGTGCCAGCAGCTTACCCGTAGGACAGTACAATGAGCAGTTCTTC
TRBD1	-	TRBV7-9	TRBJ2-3	CASSEGQGRTDTQYF	TGTGCCAGCAGCGAGGGACAGGGTAGGACAGATACGCAGTATTTT
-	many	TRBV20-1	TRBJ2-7	CSAEEQDSQLEQYF	TGCAGTGCTGAGGAGCAAGACTCCCAATTAGAGCAGTACTTC
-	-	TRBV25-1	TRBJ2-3	CASSPQDRGRLSTDTQYF	TGTGCCAGCAGCCCCCAGGATCGGGGTCGGCTGAGCACAGATACGCAGTATTTT
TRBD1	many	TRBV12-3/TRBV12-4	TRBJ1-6	CASSLTGDRSPLHF	TGTGCCAGCAGTCTCACAGGGGATCGCTCACCCCTCCACTTT
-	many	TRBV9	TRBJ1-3	CASSVGGASGNTIYF	TGTGCCAGCAGCGTCGGTGGAGCCTCTGGAAACACCATATATTTT
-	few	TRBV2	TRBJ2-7	CASRVSGDSYEQYF	TGTGCCAGCAGGGTAAGCGGAGACTCCTACGAGCAGTACTTC
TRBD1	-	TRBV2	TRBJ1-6	CASSELDRGNSPLHF	TGTGCCAGCAGTGAACTGGACAGGGGAAATTCACCCCTCCACTTT
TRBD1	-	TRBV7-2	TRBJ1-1	CASSKHRGNTEAFF	TGTGCCAGCAGCAAACACAGGGGGAACACTGAAGCTTTCTTT
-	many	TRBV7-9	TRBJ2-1	CASSSQGGGVMSNEQFF	TGTGCCAGCAGCTCACAAGGAGGGGGGGTTATGAGTAATGAGCAGTTCTTC
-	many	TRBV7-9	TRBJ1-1	CASSLDSTEAFF	TGTGCCAGCAGCCTGGACAGCACTGAAGCTTTCTTT
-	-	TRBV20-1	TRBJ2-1	CSVRAIAGGDNEQFF	TGCAGTGTTAGAGCCATAGCAGGAGGGGACAATGAGCAGTTCTTC
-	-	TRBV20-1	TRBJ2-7	CSASTDTYEQYF	TGCAGTGCTTCGACAGATACCTACGAGCAGTACTTC
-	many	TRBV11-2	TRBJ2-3	CASSLERRLTDTQYF	TGTGCCAGCAGCTTAGAGCGACGGCTCACAGATACGCAGTATTTT
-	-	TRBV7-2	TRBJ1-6	CASSFEQGFDNSPLHF	TGTGCCAGCAGCTTCGAGCAGGGGTTTGATAATTCACCCCTCCACTTT
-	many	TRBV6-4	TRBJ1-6	CASSELGVSSPLHF	TGTGCCAGCAGTGAGTTAGGGGTTAGTTCACCCCTCCACTTT
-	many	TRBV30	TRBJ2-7	CAWSPFPHPLRVYEQYF	TGTGCCTGGAGTCCGTTCCCCCACCCGCTGCGTGTCTACGAGCAGTACTTC
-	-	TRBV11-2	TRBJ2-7	CASSLMADYEQYF	TGTGCCAGCAGCTTAATGGCAGACTACGAGCAGTACTTC
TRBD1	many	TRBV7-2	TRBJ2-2	CASTDRGLVNTGELFF	TGTGCCAGCACCGACAGGGGGCTCGTGAACACCGGGGAGCTGTTTTTT
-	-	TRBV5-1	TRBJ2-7	CASSSSQGGEQYF	TGCGCCAGCAGCTCGTCACAGGGAGGCGAGCAGTACTTC
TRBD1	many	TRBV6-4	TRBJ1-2	CASSDGRTGSMGYTF	TGTGCCAGCAGTGACGGTAGGACAGGGAGTATGGGCTACACCTTC